This TCR beta chain was captured by sequencing in a study of Graves' ophthalmopathy and Graves' hyperthyroidism. Study in general: There was a collection of peripheral blood at initial diagnosis, before any treatment. General study points: In predicting ophthalmopathy progression, the model reached 70% to 71% sensitivity and 72.22% specificity.

Each donor who had ophthalmopathy showed moderate-to-severe activity, a CAS of ≥3, a NOSPECS of ≥4, and a duration under 3 months. Orbital computed tomography and thyroid ultrasound, along with TRAb, serum thyroxine and clinical symptoms, underpinned diagnosis. About this clonotype: No antigen is known for it.

Amplified TCR beta CDR3 regions were obtained using RNA transcripts as template. Second-round multiplex PCR followed a first-round RT-PCR using HTBI primers. Via MiXCR, TCRdb re-called the multiplex PCR reads, giving one row per CDR3 protein. The top ten hold 35% to 55% of the sample, which has around 670,000 distinct CDR3 sequences, 40% seen once. Per germline, CDR1 MNHEY and CDR2 SMNVEV (reference sequence). Trimming cost V 5 bases and J 4 bases; bases outside gene matches: 7. The length of the CDR3 is 15 residues. The receptor was derived from an adult man with Graves' ophthalmopathy. The gene calls are TRBV27 and TRBJ1-3; 8 bases map to TRBD1. Sequencing was carried out using peripheral blood. CDR3 sequence reads: CASSPRQGYGNTIYF. The CDR3 DNA is TGTGCCAGCAGTCCCCGACAGGGGTACGGAAACACCATATATTTT.